These 23 T cell receptor beta chains were sequenced from one sample in a study of vaccination effects on CD4 cells after COVID-19. Assay: immunoSEQ multiplex PCR; the TCRdb copy retains only in-frame clones and omits some. The sample carries some 40,000 clones, around 69% recorded once. Antigen-specific CD4+ T cell clonotypes were called by their expansion after viral peptide-pool culture in ViraFEST. It was after roughly 11 days of culture that CD4+ T cells were isolated. Infection dated between March and December 2020, before the Alpha, Beta and Delta variants reached the United States. What these receptors recognize is not known. This sample comprised CD4+ T cells from PBMCs cultured with HCoV-NL63 spike peptides, obtained before COVID-19 vaccination. The origin of the receptors is a human donor who had a prior SARS-CoV-2 infection.

This chain links TRBV7-3 with TRBJ2-3, with 8 bases lining up with TRBD2. Germline-derived CDR1 and CDR2 are SGHTA and FQGTGA. CDR3 length: 16 amino acids. Trimming removed 5 bases from V and 1 base from J; junction bases left unmatched: 8. The CDR3 nucleotides are TGTGCCAGCAGCCCCCGGGGGGGGGTGGGCACAGATACGCAGTATTTT. This translates into CASSPRGGVGTDTQYF.

The chain recombines TRBV18 with TRBJ1-1; D ambiguous. Germline CDR1 reads KGHSH; CDR2 reads LQKENI. This CDR3 is built from 13 residues. V lost 3 bases and J lost 2, with 7 bases in between. CDR3 in amino acids: CASSPNVNTEAFF. In DNA form, the CDR3 reads TGTGCCAGCTCACCGAACGTTAACACTGAAGCTTTCTTT.

This chain uses TRBV7-2 with TRBJ2-7; D perhaps matches TRBD2 (5 bases). The germline V and J ends were trimmed by 7 bases and 1 base, with 11 bases remaining between them. This CDR3 has 13 residues. Germline V gene lookup returns CDR1 SGHTA and CDR2 FQGNSA. CDR3 coding DNA: TGTGCCAGCACCCCCCCGGGGTCCTACGAGCAGTACTTC. Its translation is CASTPPGSYEQYF.

The chain is built from TRBV5-1 and TRBJ2-5, with D possibly matching TRBD2 (6 bases). The V end lost 4 bases, the J end lost 3 bases, and 16 bases lay between the germline ends. Germline CDR1 SGHRS, CDR2 YFSETQ. This CDR3 comprises 15 residues. CDR3 protein: CASSRAPPGEETQYF. Written as DNA, the CDR3 is TGCGCCAGCAGCCGTGCGCCCCCGGGGGAAGAGACCCAGTACTTC.

The CDR3 loop is CASSQRISNYGYTF. CDR3 nucleotides: TGTGCCAGCAGCCAACGGATTTCTAACTATGGCTACACCTTC. The chain carries TRBV3-1 (or the pseudogene TRBV3-2) and TRBJ1-2, with D uncertain. Germline CDR1 and CDR2: LGHDT and YNNKEL (reference sequence). The V gene lost 2 bases and the J gene lost 0 bases, with 7 bases spanning the gap. The CDR3 runs to 14 residues.

V is TRBV5-1 and J is TRBJ1-2; no firm D call. Trimming shortened V by 3 bases and J by 2 bases, and 11 bases separated the two germline ends. Per the germline V gene, CDR1 is SGHRS and CDR2 is YFSETQ. This CDR3 region has 14 residues. CDR3: CASSSQALNYGYTF. The CDR3 region has the DNA TGCGCCAGCAGCTCGCAGGCACTCAACTATGGCTACACCTTC. The variable domain in full, completed from reference TRBV5-1 and TRBJ1-2, reads KAGVTQTPRYLIKTRGQQVTLSCSPISGHRSVSWYQQTPGQGLQFLFEYFSETQRNKGNFPGRFSGRQFSNSRSEMNVSTLELGDSALYLCASSSQALNYGYTFGSGTRLTVV.

The chain combines TRBV2 with TRBJ1-6; D is undetermined. Trimming left V 6 bases short and J 9 bases short, with 12 bases between. In germline, CDR1 is SNHLY, CDR2 FYNNEI. This CDR3 spans 13 amino acids. The CDR3 DNA follows: TGTGCCAGCAGGGGAGGTAATGGTTCACCCCTCCACTTT. It specifies CASRGGNGSPLHF.

This clone was recorded once. The chain couples TRBV24-1 to TRBJ2-1, with 9 bases lining up with TRBD1. The germline V gene has CDR1 KGHDR and CDR2 SFDVKD. The V segment lost 4 bases and the J segment 12 bases; nucleotides outside the gene matches: 15. The CDR3 covers 16 residues. The CDR3 nucleotides read TGTGCCACCAGTGACCGGGGACAGGGACCGAGAGATCGGCAGTTCTTC. It codes for CATSDRGQGPRDRQFF.

The chain joins TRBV30 to TRBJ1-5; 8 bases are shared with TRBD1. The CDR3 is made up of 16 amino acids. Trimming at V came to 0 bases and at J to 3 bases, leaving 7 bases not matched to a gene. CDR1 is GTSNPN, CDR2 SVGIG, per germline (reference sequence). Here the CDR3 DNA reads TGTGCCTGGAGTGTGAGGGGGCAGGGGGCCAATCAGCCCCAGCATTTT. This gives the protein CAWSVRGQGANQPQHF.

Only one count was recorded for this clone. CDR3 residues: CATSDPAKVGDTQYF. CDR3 DNA: TGTGCCACCAGTGACCCTGCGAAAGTCGGGGATACGCAGTATTTT. V usage is TRBV24-1 and J usage is TRBJ2-3; D gene unclear. Germline V lookup: CDR1 KGHDR, CDR2 SFDVKD. V gave up 4 bases and J gave up 6 bases, with 16 bases separating them. CDR3 length: 15 amino acids.

The V call is TRBV3-1 (or the pseudogene TRBV3-2), the J call TRBJ2-1; 10 nucleotides agree with TRBD2. Germline CDR1 and CDR2: LGHDT and YNNKEL (reference sequence). CDR3 length: 21 amino acids. V dropped 4 bases and J dropped 3; count of bases not matched to a gene: 21. CDR3 in DNA: TGTGCCAGCAGCCTTATCCCGGGACTAGCGAGACGTCAATACCACTACAATGAGCAGTTCTTC. This encodes CASSLIPGLARRQYHYNEQFF.

The V call is TRBV10-3, the J call TRBJ2-3, with D perhaps matching TRBD2 (5 bases). Trimming removed 9 bases from V and 5 bases from J, with 18 bases in between. Germline-derived CDR1 and CDR2 are ENHRY and SYGVKD. The CDR3 is made up of 14 amino acids. The CDR3 reads CAIWEQVGIDTQYF. The CDR3 nucleotides are TGTGCCATTTGGGAGCAGGTCGGCATAGATACGCAGTATTTT.

This clone was counted between two and nine times. The rearrangement joins TRBV6-6 to TRBJ2-7, with 9 bases fitting TRBD1. The germline V gene has CDR1 MNHNY and CDR2 SVGAGI (reference sequence). V was clipped by 5 bases and J by 1 base; unmatched bases: 6. CDR3 length: 15 amino acids. In DNA, the CDR3 is TGTGCCAGCAGTGGGACAGGGTATGATTCCTACGAGCAGTACTTC. Encoded protein: CASSGTGYDSYEQYF.

The J gene is TRBJ2-3, the V gene TRBV9; 13 bases are a match to TRBD2. The CDR3 extends over 14 amino acids. Per germline, CDR1 SGDLS and CDR2 YYNGEE. V trimming: 1 base; J trimming: 9 bases; junction bases outside the gene matches: 2. CDR3 region: CASSVQLAGGTQYF. The CDR3 coding sequence is TGTGCCAGCAGCGTACAACTAGCGGGGGGGACGCAGTATTTT.

This clone was counted only a few times. The chain joins TRBV5-1 to TRBJ2-1; 8 bases map to TRBD2. Germline CDR1 SGHRS, CDR2 YFSETQ. This CDR3 spans 14 amino acids. V shed 2 bases and J 4 bases; nucleotides not matched to a gene: 2. The CDR3 nucleotides are TGCGCCAGCAGCTTTAGCGGGGATTACAATGAGCAGTTCTTC. Amino acids: CASSFSGDYNEQFF.

This chain joins TRBV30 and TRBJ1-2; possibly TRBD1 for D (5 bases). Germline CDR1 and CDR2: GTSNPN and SVGIG (reference sequence). Trimming cost V 7 bases and J 2 bases, with 17 bases left between them. The CDR3 is 14 residues long. CDR3 loop: CASRPPGTNYGYTF. The DNA for the CDR3 is TGTGCCTCCCGCCCCCCCGGGACCAACTATGGCTACACCTTC.

This clone was observed a few times. V is TRBV4-2 and J is TRBJ1-1, with D tentatively TRBD1 (5 bases). The V end was cut by 2 bases, the J end by 7 bases, with 8 bases between. The CDR3 loop spans 12 amino acids. Germline V gene sequence: CDR1 LGHNA, CDR2 YNFKEQ. This CDR3 is CASSQQGFEAFF. For the CDR3, the DNA is TGTGCCAGCAGCCAACAGGGTTTTGAAGCTTTCTTT.

This rearrangement joins TRBV18 to TRBJ1-4; no firm D call. The germline gives CDR1 KGHSH, CDR2 LQKENI. The V and J ends lost 4 bases and 11 bases respectively, with 14 bases between them. This CDR3 has 13 residues. The CDR3 nucleotides are TGTGCCAGCTCACGAACAACTCTAGAGAAACTGTTTTTT. Translation: CASSRTTLEKLFF.

This chain joins TRBV27 and TRBJ2-1; 9 bases align to TRBD2. Germline V lookup: CDR1 MNHEY, CDR2 SMNVEV (reference sequence). The CDR3 is 21 residues long. V lost 3 bases, J lost 9 bases, and 27 bases stayed unmatched. This chain's CDR3 is CASSFRFNRLAGPHGVTEQFF. The CDR3 DNA follows: TGTGCCAGCAGTTTTCGTTTTAATCGGCTAGCGGGGCCCCATGGGGTGACTGAGCAGTTCTTC.

This clone has just a few counts. The V call is TRBV7-3, the J call TRBJ2-1; 12 bases fit TRBD2. Trimming at V came to 5 bases and at J to 8 bases, leaving 7 bases not matched to a gene. The germline CDR1 and CDR2 sequences are SGHTA and FQGTGA. The CDR3 is 15 residues long. CDR3 coding DNA: TGTGCCAGCAGCCGTCTAGCGGGGGGGGAGGATGAGCAGTTCTTC. Translated: CASSRLAGGEDEQFF.

The chain joins TRBV12-3 or TRBV12-4 to TRBJ2-1; 7 bases match TRBD1. CDR3 size: 13 residues. After removal of 2 bases from V and 10 bases from J, the junction contained 5 bases not matched to a gene. The CDR3 DNA reads as TGTGCCAGCAGTTTAAACAGGGGTAGCGAGCAGTTCTTC. It codes for CASSLNRGSEQFF.

The V gene is TRBV7-2, the J gene TRBJ2-2; the match to TRBD1 covers 7 bases. This CDR3 spans 15 amino acids. CDR1 and CDR2 (germline): SGHTA, FQGNSA. V dropped 5 bases and J dropped 3; count of bases not matched to a gene: 6. In DNA, the CDR3 is TGTGCCAGCAGCACCGGGGACAGAGACACCGGGGAGCTGTTTTTT. This translates into CASSTGDRDTGELFF.

This clone was observed a handful of times. The chain uses TRBV2 and TRBJ2-7, with TRBD1 as a possible D gene (6 bases). Trimming pared 7 bases from V and 4 bases from J, leaving 11 bases between. The germline V gene has CDR1 SNHLY and CDR2 FYNNEI. This CDR3 comprises 12 residues. The CDR3 protein is CASMGAGYEQYF. DNA for the CDR3: TGTGCCAGCATGGGGGCCGGGTACGAGCAGTACTTC.